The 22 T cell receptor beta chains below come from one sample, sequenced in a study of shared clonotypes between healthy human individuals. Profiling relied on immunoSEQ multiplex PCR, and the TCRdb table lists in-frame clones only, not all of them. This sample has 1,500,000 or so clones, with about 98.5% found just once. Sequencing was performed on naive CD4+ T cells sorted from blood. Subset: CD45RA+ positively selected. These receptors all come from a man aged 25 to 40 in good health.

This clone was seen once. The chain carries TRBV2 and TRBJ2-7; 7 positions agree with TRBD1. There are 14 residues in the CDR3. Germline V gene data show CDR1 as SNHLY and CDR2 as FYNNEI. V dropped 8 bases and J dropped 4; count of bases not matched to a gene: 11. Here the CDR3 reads CASYGTVPSYEQYF. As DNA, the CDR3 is TGTGCCAGCTACGGGACAGTTCCTTCATACGAGCAGTACTTC.

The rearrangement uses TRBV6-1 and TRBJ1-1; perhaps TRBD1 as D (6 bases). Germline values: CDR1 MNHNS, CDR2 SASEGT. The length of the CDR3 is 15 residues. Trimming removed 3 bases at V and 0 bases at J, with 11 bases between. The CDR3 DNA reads TGTGCCAGCAGTGATGGGGGCAGGGTGAACACTGAAGCTTTCTTT. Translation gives CASSDGGRVNTEAFF.

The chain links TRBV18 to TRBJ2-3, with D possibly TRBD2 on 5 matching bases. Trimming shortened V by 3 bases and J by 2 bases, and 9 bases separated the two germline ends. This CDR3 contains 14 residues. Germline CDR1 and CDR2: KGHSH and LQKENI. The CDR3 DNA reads TGTGCCAGCTCACCGGAGGTCTACACAGATACGCAGTATTTT. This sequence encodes CASSPEVYTDTQYF. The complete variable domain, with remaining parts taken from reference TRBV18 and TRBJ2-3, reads NAGVMQNPRHLVRRRGQEARLRCSPMKGHSHVYWYRQLPEEGLKFMVYLQKENIIDESGMPKERFSAEFPKEGPSILRIQQVVRGDSAAYFCASSPEVYTDTQYFGPGTRLTVL.

CDR3 in amino acids: CASRLAGYTGELFF. DNA of the CDR3: TGTGCCAGCAGACTAGCGGGGTACACCGGGGAGCTGTTTTTT. The V call is TRBV2, the J call TRBJ2-2, with TRBD2 matching over 10 bases. The CDR3 runs 14 residues. With V trimmed by 6 bases and J by 3 bases, 1 base remained unmatched. CDR1 and CDR2 from the germline V gene are SNHLY and FYNNEI.

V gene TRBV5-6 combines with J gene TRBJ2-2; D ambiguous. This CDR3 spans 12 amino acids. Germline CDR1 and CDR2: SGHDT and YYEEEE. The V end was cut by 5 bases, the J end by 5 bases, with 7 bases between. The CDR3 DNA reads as TGTGCCAGCAGAGTAGAGACCGGGGAGCTGTTTTTT. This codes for CASRVETGELFF.

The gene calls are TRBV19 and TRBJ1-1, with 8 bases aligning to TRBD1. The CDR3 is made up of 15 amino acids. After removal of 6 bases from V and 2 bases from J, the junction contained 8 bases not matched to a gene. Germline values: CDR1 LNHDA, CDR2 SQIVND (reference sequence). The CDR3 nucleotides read TGTGCCAGTAGCAGGGACAGGCCCATAAACACTGAAGCTTTCTTT. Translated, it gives CASSRDRPINTEAFF.

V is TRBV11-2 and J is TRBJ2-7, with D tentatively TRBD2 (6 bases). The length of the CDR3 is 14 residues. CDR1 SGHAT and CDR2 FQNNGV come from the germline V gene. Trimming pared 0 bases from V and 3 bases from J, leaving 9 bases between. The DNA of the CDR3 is TGTGCCAGCAGCTTAGACTCTAGCGTCTACGAGCAGTACTTC. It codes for CASSLDSSVYEQYF.

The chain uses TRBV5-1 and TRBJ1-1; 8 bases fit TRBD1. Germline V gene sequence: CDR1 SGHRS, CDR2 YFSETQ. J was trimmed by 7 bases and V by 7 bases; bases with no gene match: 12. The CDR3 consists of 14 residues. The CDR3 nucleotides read TGCGCCAGCGGGGGGACAGGAAGGCTCAGTGAAGCTTTCTTT. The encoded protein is CASGGTGRLSEAFF.

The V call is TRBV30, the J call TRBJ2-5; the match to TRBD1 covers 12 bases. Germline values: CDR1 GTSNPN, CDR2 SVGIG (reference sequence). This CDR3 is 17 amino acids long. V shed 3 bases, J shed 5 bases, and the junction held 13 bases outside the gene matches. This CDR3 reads CAWSPGTGGSVGETQYF. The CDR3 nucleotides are TGTGCCTGGAGCCCTGGGACAGGGGGCTCGGTTGGGGAGACCCAGTACTTC.

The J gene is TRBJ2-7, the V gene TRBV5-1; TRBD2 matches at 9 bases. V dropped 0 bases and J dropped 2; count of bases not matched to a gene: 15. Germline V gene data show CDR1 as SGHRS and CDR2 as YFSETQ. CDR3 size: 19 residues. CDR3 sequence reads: CASSLVFWREGLSTYEQYF. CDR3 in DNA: TGCGCCAGCAGCTTGGTATTTTGGCGGGAGGGCCTTAGTACCTACGAGCAGTACTTC.

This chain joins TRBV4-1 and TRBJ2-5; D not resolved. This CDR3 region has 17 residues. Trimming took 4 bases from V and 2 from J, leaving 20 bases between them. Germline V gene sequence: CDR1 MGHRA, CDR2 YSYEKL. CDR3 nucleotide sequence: TGCGCCAGCAGCCCTTCGGCCCTCCTCTTGGGGCAAGAGACCCAGTACTTC. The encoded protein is CASSPSALLLGQETQYF.

For the CDR3, the DNA is TGTGCCAGCTCACCACCTGCGGTTTGGTCCAATGAGCAGTTCTTC. Protein sequence: CASSPPAVWSNEQFF. The chain links TRBV18 to TRBJ2-1; D call uncertain. Trimming removed 0 bases from V and 6 bases from J, with 12 bases in between. Germline V lookup: CDR1 KGHSH, CDR2 LQKENI. This CDR3 is built from 15 residues.

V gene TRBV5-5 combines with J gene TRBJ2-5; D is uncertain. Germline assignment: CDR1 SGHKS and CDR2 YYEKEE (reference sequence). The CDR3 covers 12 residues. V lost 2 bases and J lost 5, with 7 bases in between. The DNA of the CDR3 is TGTGCCAGCAGCTTAGTCCGGGAGACCCAGTACTTC. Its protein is CASSLVRETQYF. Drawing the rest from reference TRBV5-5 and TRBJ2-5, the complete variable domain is DAGVTQSPTHLIKTRGQQVTLRCSPISGHKSVSWYQQVLGQGPQFIFQYYEKEERGRGNFPDRFSARQFPNYSSELNVNALLLGDSALYLCASSLVRETQYFGPGTRLLVL.

CDR3: CASSKLGQGGPGELFF. The CDR3 DNA follows: TGTGCCAGCAGCAAGCTCGGACAGGGGGGACCCGGGGAGCTGTTTTTT. This chain connects TRBV5-4 to TRBJ2-2; 10 nucleotides line up with TRBD1. After removal of 4 bases from V and 6 bases from J, the junction contained 9 bases not matched to a gene. There are 16 residues in the CDR3. Germline CDR1 reads SGHNT; CDR2 reads YYREEE (reference sequence).

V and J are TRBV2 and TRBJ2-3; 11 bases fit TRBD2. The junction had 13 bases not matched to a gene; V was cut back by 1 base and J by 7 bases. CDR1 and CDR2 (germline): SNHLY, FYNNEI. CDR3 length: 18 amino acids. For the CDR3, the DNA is TGTGCCAGCAGTGAAGGACTAGCGGGGAGGAGGGAGGTGTATACGCAGTATTTT. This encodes CASSEGLAGRREVYTQYF.

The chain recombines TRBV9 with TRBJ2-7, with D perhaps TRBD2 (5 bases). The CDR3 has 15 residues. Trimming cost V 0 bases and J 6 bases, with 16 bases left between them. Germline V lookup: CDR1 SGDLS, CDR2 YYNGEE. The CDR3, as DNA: TGTGCCAGCAGCGTAGTCCCGGGAAGCAAATTCGAGCAGTACTTC. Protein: CASSVVPGSKFEQYF.

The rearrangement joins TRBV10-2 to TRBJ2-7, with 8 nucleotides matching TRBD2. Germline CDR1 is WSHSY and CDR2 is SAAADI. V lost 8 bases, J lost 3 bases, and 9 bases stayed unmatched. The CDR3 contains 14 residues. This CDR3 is CASDPSGSIYEQYF. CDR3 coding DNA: TGCGCCAGCGACCCGAGCGGGAGTATCTACGAGCAGTACTTC.

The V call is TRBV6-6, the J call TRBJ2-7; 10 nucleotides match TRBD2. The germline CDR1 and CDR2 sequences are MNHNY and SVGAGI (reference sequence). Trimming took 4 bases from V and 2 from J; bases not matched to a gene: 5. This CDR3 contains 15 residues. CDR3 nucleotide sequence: TGTGCCAGCAGTTCCCCGCTAGCGGGAGCCTACGAGCAGTACTTC. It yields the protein CASSSPLAGAYEQYF.

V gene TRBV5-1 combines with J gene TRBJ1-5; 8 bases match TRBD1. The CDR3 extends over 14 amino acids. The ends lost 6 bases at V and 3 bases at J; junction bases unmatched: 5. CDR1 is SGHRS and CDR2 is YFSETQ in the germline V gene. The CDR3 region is CASMAGGPNQPQHF. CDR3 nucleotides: TGCGCCAGCATGGCAGGGGGCCCCAATCAGCCCCAGCATTTT.

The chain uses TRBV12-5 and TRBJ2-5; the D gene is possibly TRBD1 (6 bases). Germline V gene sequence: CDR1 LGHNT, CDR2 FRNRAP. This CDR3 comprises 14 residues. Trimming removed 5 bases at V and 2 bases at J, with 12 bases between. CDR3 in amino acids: CASGPDRTQETQYF. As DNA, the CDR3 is TGTGCTAGTGGTCCTGACAGGACTCAAGAGACCCAGTACTTC.

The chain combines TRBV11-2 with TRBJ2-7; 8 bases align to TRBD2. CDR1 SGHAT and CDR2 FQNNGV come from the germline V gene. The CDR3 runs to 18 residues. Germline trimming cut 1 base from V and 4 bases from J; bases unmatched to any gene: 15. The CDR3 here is CASSLAVMATSVRYEQYF. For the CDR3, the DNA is TGTGCCAGCAGCTTAGCCGTCATGGCGACTAGCGTGAGGTACGAGCAGTACTTC.

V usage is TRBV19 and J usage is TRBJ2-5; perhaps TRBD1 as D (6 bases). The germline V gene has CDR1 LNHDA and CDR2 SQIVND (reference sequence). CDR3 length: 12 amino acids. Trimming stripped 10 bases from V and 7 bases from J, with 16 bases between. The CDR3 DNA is TGTGCCACCCTGGACAGTACATGGACCCAGTACTTC. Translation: CATLDSTWTQYF.